These 25 T cell receptor beta chains came from one sample sequenced in a study of T cells in tuberculosis (dated by TCRdb to 2016 to 2018). Libraries were prepared through the immunoSEQ multiplex PCR assay. Held by TCRdb, this immuneACCESS table contains in-frame sequences only and omits some clones. Under half of the omission traces to an unresolved V gene where checked; the cause of the rest is unknown. For this sample the table gives 30,000 to 35,000 clones, of which under 95% were detected only once. Approximately 2.3% of the sample comes from the top ten. According to the study, the label for this sample's time point signals: new active TB diagnosis, blood taken before or within 7 days of starting treatment. Sequenced material: PBMCs, taken at tuberculosis diagnosis. The receptors come from an adult with tuberculosis.

J is TRBJ2-3 and V is TRBV6-4; D gene ambiguous. This CDR3 contains 15 residues. The V and J ends lost 3 bases and 2 bases respectively, with 12 bases between them. CDR1 MRHNA and CDR2 SNTAGT come from the germline V gene. The CDR3 bases are TGTGCCAGCAGTGAACGCGGCCCCGACACAGATACGCAGTATTTT. This gives the protein CASSERGPDTDTQYF.

This clone was seen only once. V is TRBV7-2 and J is TRBJ2-1; a possible D gene is TRBD2 (6 bases). The V gene lost 4 bases and the J gene lost 9 bases, with 10 bases spanning the gap. This CDR3 spans 12 amino acids. Germline V gives CDR1 SGHTA, CDR2 FQGNSA. The CDR3 loop is CASSYRAGEQFF. For the CDR3, the DNA is TGTGCCAGCAGCTACAGAGCGGGTGAGCAGTTCTTC.

The V gene is TRBV6-5, the J gene TRBJ1-3, with no clear D. V gave up 6 bases and J gave up 0 bases, with 6 bases separating them. Looked up from germline, CDR1 is MNHEY and CDR2 is SVGAGI. This CDR3 region has 13 residues. Here the CDR3 reads CASSQISGNTIYF. The CDR3 DNA reads TGTGCCAGCAGCCAGATCTCTGGAAACACCATATATTTT.

This chain links TRBV15 with TRBJ2-7; TRBD1 might be the D (6 bases). The germline V gene encodes CDR1 LNHNV and CDR2 YYDKDF (reference sequence). With 0 bases removed from V and 5 bases from J, the gap between germline ends came to 11 bases. This CDR3 region has 14 residues. The CDR3 loop is CATSRDRGFHEQYF. The CDR3 region has the DNA TGTGCCACCAGCAGAGATAGGGGGTTCCACGAGCAGTACTTC.

This chain joins TRBV6-1 and TRBJ1-5, with D perhaps matching TRBD1 (5 bases). The ends were cut back, 0 bases at V and 4 bases at J, with 7 bases in the middle. The CDR3 is 14 amino acids. Germline loops: CDR1 MNHNS, CDR2 SASEGT. CDR3 protein: CASSEAGGNQPQHF. DNA for the CDR3: TGTGCCAGCAGTGAAGCTGGGGGGAATCAGCCCCAGCATTTT.

The chain carries TRBV5-4 and TRBJ2-7, with D perhaps TRBD2 (6 bases). The CDR3 is made up of 14 amino acids. Germline V CDR1 and CDR2: SGHNT, YYREEE (reference sequence). Between the trimmed V and J ends, which lost 4 bases and 0 bases, there was a span of 11 bases. CDR3 in DNA: TGTGCCAGCAGCCGGGACTCGCCCTCCTACGAGCAGTACTTC. Translation: CASSRDSPSYEQYF.

This clone occurred a few times. CDR3 nucleotide sequence: TGTGCCAGCAGCCCCTGGGGCTGGGGCTACACCTTC. Translation gives CASSPWGWGYTF. The chain links TRBV7-8 to TRBJ1-2; D is possibly TRBD1 (5 bases). In germline, CDR1 is SGHVS, CDR2 FQNEAQ. Trimming took 5 bases from V and 8 from J, leaving 12 bases between them. The CDR3 runs 12 residues.

The rearrangement joins TRBV9 to TRBJ2-7; 9 bases are a match to TRBD2. V gave up 3 bases and J gave up 1 base; unmatched junction bases: 8. Germline V gives CDR1 SGDLS, CDR2 YYNGEE. The CDR3 is made up of 16 amino acids. The CDR3 DNA sequence: TGTGCCAGCAGCGAGGGGGCTAGCGGGGCGTCCTACGAGCAGTACTTC. This gives the protein CASSEGASGASYEQYF.

This sequence joins TRBV5-1 and TRBJ2-3, with TRBD2 identical over 9 bases. The CDR3 is 17 residues long. Germline V gene data show CDR1 as SGHRS and CDR2 as YFSETQ. Trimming removed 0 bases from V and 5 bases from J; junction bases left unmatched: 10. CDR3 protein: CASSLEASGVQGDTQYF. CDR3 coding DNA: TGCGCCAGCAGCTTGGAGGCTAGCGGGGTTCAAGGAGATACGCAGTATTTT.

The V gene is TRBV2, the J gene TRBJ1-1; 11 positions agree with TRBD1. The CDR3 length is 15 residues. The germline gives CDR1 SNHLY, CDR2 FYNNEI. The V gene end was trimmed by 5 bases and the J gene end by 5 bases; junction bases not matched to a gene: 7. The CDR3 DNA is TGTGCCAGCAGTAAGGGACAGGGGGGTCGTACTGAAGCTTTCTTT. It specifies CASSKGQGGRTEAFF.

The V gene is TRBV9, the J gene TRBJ1-2; D gene unclear. Trimming took 0 bases from V and 6 from J, leaving 15 bases between them. The CDR3 extends over 15 amino acids. CDR1 SGDLS and CDR2 YYNGEE come from the germline V gene. The CDR3 spells CASSVGPGSADGYTF. The CDR3 coding sequence is TGTGCCAGCAGCGTAGGCCCGGGGTCCGCGGATGGCTACACCTTC.

The chain recombines TRBV5-1 with TRBJ2-1; a weak D match, TRBD2 (5 bases). V dropped 2 bases and J dropped 5 bases, with 17 bases sitting between them. The germline V gene has CDR1 SGHRS and CDR2 YFSETQ. The CDR3 has 16 residues. The CDR3 DNA sequence: TGCGCCAGCAGCTTCAGATCGGACTCCTACCACAATGAGCAGTTCTTC. This codes for CASSFRSDSYHNEQFF.

This clone was observed a single time. V usage is TRBV25-1 and J usage is TRBJ1-4; 8 nucleotides match TRBD1. Germline lookup yields CDR1 MGHDK and CDR2 SYGVNS. J gave up 7 bases and V 3 bases, and 13 bases lay outside the gene matches. The CDR3 extends over 17 amino acids. The CDR3 is CASSETKGDRSGEKLFF. For the CDR3, the DNA is TGTGCCAGCAGTGAGACAAAAGGGGACAGGTCCGGTGAAAAACTGTTTTTT.

Written as DNA, the CDR3 is TGTGCCAGCAGTCTCCAGGGTGAGCGCTACGAGCAGTACTTC. This sequence encodes CASSLQGERYEQYF. The chain couples TRBV27 to TRBJ2-7, with D perhaps TRBD1 (5 bases). The V and J ends lost 5 bases and 3 bases respectively, with 14 bases between them. This CDR3 comprises 14 residues. Germline V gene sequence: CDR1 MNHEY, CDR2 SMNVEV (reference sequence).

This clone turned up a few times. J is TRBJ1-5 and V is TRBV2; D is undetermined. Germline V CDR1 and CDR2: SNHLY, FYNNEI. Trimming stripped 7 bases from V and 3 bases from J, with 7 bases between. The CDR3 runs to 12 residues. As DNA, the CDR3 is TGTGCCAGCAAAGCGGTCAATCAGCCCCAGCATTTT. This gives the protein CASKAVNQPQHF. Supplemented by reference TRBV2 and TRBJ1-5, the full variable domain reads EPEVTQTPSHQVTQMGQEVILRCVPISNHLYFYWYRQILGQKVEFLVSFYNNEISEKSEIFDDQFSVERPDGSNFTLKIRSTKLEDSAMYFCASKAVNQPQHFGDGTRLSIL.

The chain couples TRBV7-8 to TRBJ2-1, with TRBD2 matching 7 bases. CDR1 SGHVS and CDR2 FQNEAQ come from the germline V gene. The CDR3 is 15 amino acids. J lost 6 bases, V lost 1 base, and 6 bases had no gene match. CDR3 coding DNA: TGTGCCAGCAGCTTAGGTGGCGGGGGTGGCAATGAGCAGTTCTTC. Translation: CASSLGGGGGNEQFF.

This chain uses TRBV19 with TRBJ1-5; D is uncertain. Germline V gene lookup returns CDR1 LNHDA and CDR2 SQIVND (reference sequence). This CDR3 comprises 19 residues. V lost 4 bases and J 2 bases, leaving 24 bases between the germline ends. The CDR3, as DNA: TGTGCCAGTAGTAGTGTCGGTTCAGGTAGGCATATAGGCAATCAGCCCCAGCATTTT. Translating it yields CASSSVGSGRHIGNQPQHF.

The genes are TRBV11-2 and TRBJ2-7, with D perhaps TRBD1 (5 bases). This CDR3 comprises 12 residues. The germline gives CDR1 SGHAT, CDR2 FQNNGV. V was clipped by 6 bases and J by 9 bases, with 15 bases between them. CDR3 loop: CASSPVGAGQYV. The CDR3 nucleotides are TGTGCCAGCAGTCCTGTAGGGGCCGGGCAGTACGTC.

The gene calls are TRBV4-3 and TRBJ2-7, with D possibly TRBD1 on 6 matching bases. The germline V gene has CDR1 LGHNA and CDR2 YSLEER. Trimming stripped 0 bases from V and 2 bases from J, with 8 bases between. The CDR3 length is 14 residues. The CDR3 bases are TGCGCCAGCAGCCAAGATAACAGGGCCTACGAGCAGTACTTC. It encodes CASSQDNRAYEQYF.

Written as DNA, the CDR3 is TGTGCCAGCAGTGCGACTAGCGGGAGCACAGATACGCAGTATTTT. Translation gives CASSATSGSTDTQYF. V and J are TRBV6-1 and TRBJ2-3; 10 positions agree with TRBD2. The J segment lost 0 bases and the V segment lost 4 bases, leaving 1 base of the junction unmatched. Germline V lookup: CDR1 MNHNS, CDR2 SASEGT. The CDR3 is 15 amino acids.

This chain connects TRBV18 to TRBJ1-3; 7 positions match TRBD1. Per the germline V gene, CDR1 is KGHSH and CDR2 is LQKENI. Trimming took 4 bases from V and 2 from J; bases not matched to a gene: 5. This CDR3 region has 15 residues. For the CDR3, the DNA is TGTGCCAGCTCACTCCCCGGGACAGCTGGAAACACCATATATTTT. Protein: CASSLPGTAGNTIYF.

The rearrangement joins TRBV2 to TRBJ2-5, with no clear D. This CDR3 has 14 amino acids. Trimming pared 0 bases from V and 4 bases from J, leaving 9 bases between. Germline assignment: CDR1 SNHLY and CDR2 FYNNEI. The CDR3 sequence: CASSEAKTAETQYF. The CDR3 DNA reads as TGTGCCAGCAGTGAAGCGAAGACTGCAGAGACCCAGTACTTC.

This chain uses TRBV5-1 with TRBJ1-1, with unresolved D. Germline V gives CDR1 SGHRS, CDR2 YFSETQ. The ends were cut back, 4 bases at V and 1 base at J, with 8 bases in the middle. This CDR3 is 13 amino acids long. The CDR3 is CASSAQANTEAFF. The CDR3 nucleotides read TGCGCCAGCAGCGCCCAGGCGAACACTGAAGCTTTCTTT.

The chain carries TRBV28 and TRBJ1-5; D not certain. CDR3 length equals 12 residues. V lost 3 bases and J 5 bases, leaving 5 bases between the germline ends. CDR1 and CDR2 (germline): MDHEN, SYDVKM. The chain's CDR3 is CASSFLDQPQHF. CDR3 sequence (DNA): TGTGCCAGCAGTTTTCTCGATCAGCCCCAGCATTTT.

The chain couples TRBV7-2 to TRBJ1-6, with 8 positions matching TRBD1. Trimming took 5 bases from V and 7 from J; bases not matched to a gene: 4. Germline assignment: CDR1 SGHTA and CDR2 FQGNSA. This CDR3 contains 14 residues. The CDR3, as DNA: TGTGCCAGCAGCATCGACAGGGGAAATTCACCCCTCCACTTT. Its translation is CASSIDRGNSPLHF.